This T cell receptor (beta chain) derives from a study of response to subunit inactivated influenza vaccine. Study results and caveats: The authors put forward the suggestion that each seasonal influenza vaccination may bring in only a limited number of new T cells.

A single record per CDR3 protein comes from TCRdb applying MiXCR to the RT-PCR reads. The table shows around 530,000 distinct CDR3 sequences, with 16% occurring only once. In this sample, this clonotype turned up many times. Its specificity is not known. This TCR derives from a man between 45 and 75 years old who received an inactivated influenza vaccine. The sample here was CD4+ T cells sorted from PBMCs, taken less than 30 months after vaccination.

The CDR3 DNA reads as TGCAGTGCTAGAGATCTGCCGGGACAGGAGAGCTTCGACTACACCTTC. It is translated as CSARDLPGQESFDYTF. The chain couples TRBV20-1 to TRBJ1-2, with 8 positions matching TRBD1. V was pared by 0 bases and J by 10 bases, with 16 bases of the junction left unmatched. This CDR3 spans 16 amino acids. Germline V gene sequence: CDR1 DFQATT, CDR2 SNEGSKA (reference sequence).